One sample yielded the 26 T cell receptor beta chains listed below, sequenced in a study of shared clonotypes between healthy human individuals. Terminally differentiated effector memory CD45RA+ cells were excluded from the naive CD8 cells, which were CD45RO-negative and positively selected for CCR7. The table came from immunoSEQ multiplex PCR; TCRdb's copy has only in-frame clones and leaves some out. The sample carries around 2,100,000 clones, roughly 95% recorded once. Specimen: naive CD8+ T cells sorted from blood. These receptor sequences come from a man aged 18-30 years in good health.

V is TRBV5-4 and J is TRBJ2-7; a possible D gene is TRBD2 (6 bases). Germline lookup yields CDR1 SGHNT and CDR2 YYREEE (reference sequence). The CDR3 has 17 residues. Trimming left V 4 bases short and J 2 bases short, with 22 bases between. The DNA for the CDR3 is TGTGCCAGCAGCCACCGGGACTCCCTTATACTGGCCTACGAGCAGTACTTC. It encodes CASSHRDSLILAYEQYF.

The CDR3 protein is CASSPTGGFLAEAFF. As DNA, the CDR3 is TGCGCCAGCAGCCCGACAGGGGGTTTCTTGGCTGAAGCTTTCTTT. This chain connects TRBV5-1 to TRBJ1-1; 9 nucleotides match TRBD1. The CDR3 length is 15 residues. Germline V gene data show CDR1 as SGHRS and CDR2 as YFSETQ. V dropped 4 bases and J dropped 6; count of bases not matched to a gene: 10. Drawing the rest from reference TRBV5-1 and TRBJ1-1, the complete variable domain is KAGVTQTPRYLIKTRGQQVTLSCSPISGHRSVSWYQQTPGQGLQFLFEYFSETQRNKGNFPGRFSGRQFSNSRSEMNVSTLELGDSALYLCASSPTGGFLAEAFFGQGTRLTVV.

V and J are TRBV30 and TRBJ2-2, with D possibly being TRBD1 (6 bases). The V and J ends lost 0 bases and 7 bases respectively, with 15 bases between them. There are 15 residues in the CDR3. Germline V lookup: CDR1 GTSNPN, CDR2 SVGIG (reference sequence). CDR3 nucleotides: TGTGCCTGGAGTGTATACGGGACATTCAGCGGGGAGCTGTTTTTT. The encoded protein is CAWSVYGTFSGELFF. The full variable domain, rest sourced from reference TRBV30 and TRBJ2-2, is SQTIHQWPATLVQPVGSPLSLECTVEGTSNPNLYWYRQAAGRGLQLLFYSVGIGQISSEVPQNLSASRPQDRQFILSSKKLLLSDSGFYLCAWSVYGTFSGELFFGEGSRLTVL.

In regard to this clone: Distinct nucleotide sequences in the sample also encode this CDR3. V is TRBV27 and J is TRBJ1-5; the D gene is possibly TRBD1 (6 bases). Germline values: CDR1 MNHEY, CDR2 SMNVEV (reference sequence). The CDR3 loop spans 14 amino acids. The V end was cut by 6 bases, the J end by 3 bases, with 12 bases between. CDR3: CASSLDRYNQPQHF. CDR3 sequence (DNA): TGTGCCAGCAGCTTGGACAGATACAATCAGCCCCAGCATTTT.

The chain carries TRBV19 and TRBJ1-4; a possible D gene is TRBD1 (6 bases). Germline assignment: CDR1 LNHDA and CDR2 SQIVND (reference sequence). The V and J ends lost 2 bases and 8 bases respectively, with 15 bases between them. The CDR3 extends over 15 amino acids. This CDR3 is CASSILTGTLEKLFF. DNA for the CDR3: TGTGCCAGTAGTATACTAACCGGGACACTCGAAAAACTGTTTTTT.

On this clone itself: Other nucleotide sequences from this sample produce the same CDR3. This chain joins TRBV5-6 and TRBJ1-5; TRBD1 is a possible D gene (5 bases). Looked up from germline, CDR1 is SGHDT and CDR2 is YYEEEE. Between the trimmed V and J ends, which lost 4 bases and 0 bases, there was a span of 5 bases. This CDR3 contains 13 residues. The CDR3 spells CASSRGSNQPQHF. The CDR3, as DNA: TGTGCCAGCAGCAGGGGTAGCAATCAGCCCCAGCATTTT.

The chain recombines TRBV7-9 with TRBJ1-2; tentatively, D is TRBD1 (6 bases). Trimming took 5 bases from V and 6 from J, leaving 19 bases between them. The CDR3 has 15 residues. Per germline, CDR1 SEHNR and CDR2 FQNEAQ (reference sequence). CDR3 DNA sequence: TGTGCCAGCAGCCAGGGGTCCGGCCGGGGGGATGGCTACACCTTC. It is translated as CASSQGSGRGDGYTF. The complete variable domain, with remaining parts taken from reference TRBV7-9 and TRBJ1-2, reads DTGVSQNPRHKITKRGQNVTFRCDPISEHNRLYWYRQTLGQGPEFLTYFQNEAQLEKSRLLSDRFSAERPKGSFSTLEIQRTEQGDSAMYLCASSQGSGRGDGYTFGSGTRLTVV.

The chain couples TRBV27 to TRBJ2-3, with D tentatively TRBD2 (6 bases). V lost 7 bases to trimming and J lost 0 bases, with 20 bases between them. Germline assignment: CDR1 MNHEY and CDR2 SMNVEV (reference sequence). This CDR3 contains 17 residues. Here the CDR3 DNA reads TGTGCCAGCACCAGAAATACAGCGGGTACTAGCACAGATACGCAGTATTTT. Residues: CASTRNTAGTSTDTQYF.

The rearrangement links TRBV11-2 to TRBJ2-7; 10 nucleotides match TRBD1. Looked up from germline, CDR1 is SGHAT and CDR2 is FQNNGV. This CDR3 has 14 amino acids. The trim removed 5 bases at V and 6 bases at J, leaving 7 bases unmatched. In nucleotides, the CDR3 is TGTGCCAGCAGCCCTGGGACAGGGGCGTCCGAGCAGTACTTC. As protein: CASSPGTGASEQYF.

The V call is TRBV5-6, the J call TRBJ2-1, with TRBD2 identical over 15 bases. The V gene end was trimmed by 4 bases and the J gene end by 8 bases; junction bases not matched to a gene: 7. The length of the CDR3 is 16 residues. From germline, CDR1 is SGHDT and CDR2 YYEEEE. The CDR3 is CASSDGTSGGWYEQFF. In nucleotides, the CDR3 is TGTGCCAGCAGCGACGGGACTAGCGGGGGGTGGTATGAGCAGTTCTTC.

J is TRBJ2-7 and V is TRBV13; D perhaps matches TRBD1 (6 bases). Looked up from germline, CDR1 is PRHDT and CDR2 is FYEKMQ (reference sequence). V was cut by 5 bases and J by 2 bases, with 13 bases left in between. The CDR3 totals 14 residues. The CDR3 loop reads CASSAQGDTYEQYF. The CDR3 region has the DNA TGTGCCAGCAGCGCCCAAGGGGACACCTACGAGCAGTACTTC.

To note about this clone: The same CDR3 also results from other DNA sequences found in this sample. The rearrangement uses TRBV9 and TRBJ2-2; no clear D gene. The CDR3 covers 15 residues. CDR1 and CDR2 from the germline V gene are SGDLS and YYNGEE. Trimming removed 2 bases from V and 4 bases from J, with 12 bases in between. CDR3 in amino acids: CASSVGGSGTGELFF. In nucleotides, the CDR3 is TGTGCCAGCAGCGTTGGCGGATCGGGCACCGGGGAGCTGTTTTTT.

Remarks on this clone: The sample carries other DNA sequences with the same CDR3. The chain carries TRBV7-6 and TRBJ2-7, with TRBD2 matching 7 bases. V gave up 5 bases and J gave up 3 bases; unmatched junction bases: 4. This CDR3 has 13 residues. Germline loops: CDR1 SGHVS, CDR2 FNYEAQ. The CDR3 nucleotides read TGTGCCAGCAGCCCGGGGGGAATCTACGAGCAGTACTTC. Residues: CASSPGGIYEQYF.

This chain connects TRBV9 to TRBJ2-5, with D tentatively TRBD2 (5 bases). The CDR3 runs 15 residues. Trimming cost V 6 bases and J 5 bases, with 20 bases left between them. The germline V gene encodes CDR1 SGDLS and CDR2 YYNGEE. The DNA for the CDR3 is TGTGCCAGCAACGACGGGGTAGCCCCCACCGAGACCCAGTACTTC. This sequence encodes CASNDGVAPTETQYF. Full variable domain (rest looked up from reference TRBV9 and TRBJ2-5): DSGVTQTPKHLITATGQRVTLRCSPRSGDLSVYWYQQSLDQGLQFLIQYYNGEERAKGNILERFSAQQFPDLHSELNLSSLELGDSALYFCASNDGVAPTETQYFGPGTRLLVL.

Of note for this clone: This sample includes further DNA sequences coding for the same CDR3. The V gene is TRBV27, the J gene TRBJ1-5, with D uncertain. Germline lookup yields CDR1 MNHEY and CDR2 SMNVEV (reference sequence). The CDR3 has 13 amino acids. Between the trimmed V and J ends, which lost 2 bases and 4 bases, there was a span of 6 bases. This CDR3 reads CASSLKGNQPQHF. The CDR3, as DNA: TGTGCCAGCAGTTTAAAGGGAAATCAGCCCCAGCATTTT.

This rearrangement joins TRBV9 to TRBJ1-1; D is perhaps TRBD1 (6 bases). V gave up 3 bases and J gave up 2 bases, with 17 bases separating them. Germline CDR1 SGDLS, CDR2 YYNGEE. This CDR3 has 16 amino acids. The CDR3 loop is CASSAPVGGANTEAFF. The CDR3 nucleotides are TGTGCCAGCAGCGCACCGGTGGGGGGCGCAAACACTGAAGCTTTCTTT.

The gene calls are TRBV11-2 and TRBJ2-2; the D gene is possibly TRBD2 (5 bases). The V end was cut by 1 base, the J end by 4 bases, with 7 bases between. The CDR3 is 14 amino acids. Germline assignment: CDR1 SGHAT and CDR2 FQNNGV. This chain's CDR3 is CASSLAGFTGELFF. CDR3 nucleotides: TGTGCCAGCAGCTTAGCGGGATTCACCGGGGAGCTGTTTTTT.

This sequence joins TRBV25-1 and TRBJ2-1; D is unclear. Germline V gene lookup returns CDR1 MGHDK and CDR2 SYGVNS. V was pared by 3 bases and J by 10 bases, with 13 bases between. The CDR3 length is 13 residues. The CDR3 here is CASSDLDPTEQFF. The CDR3 DNA reads TGTGCCAGCAGTGACCTGGATCCTACCGAGCAGTTCTTC.

This clone was seen a single time. The genes are TRBV6-5 and TRBJ1-5, with 9 bases identical to TRBD1. V shed 6 bases, J shed 4 bases, and the junction held 7 bases outside the gene matches. In germline, CDR1 is MNHEY, CDR2 SVGAGI. This CDR3 is built from 15 residues. DNA for the CDR3: TGTGCCAGCAGCAAAGGGACAGGGCTGAATCAGCCCCAGCATTTT. Its translation is CASSKGTGLNQPQHF.

The gene calls are TRBV30 and TRBJ1-1, with 8 bases aligning to TRBD1. V shed 4 bases, J shed 6 bases, and the junction held 7 bases outside the gene matches. The germline CDR1 and CDR2 sequences are GTSNPN and SVGIG (reference sequence). The CDR3 consists of 13 residues. CDR3 DNA: TGTGCCTGGACCCTGACAGGGGAGTCTGAAGCTTTCTTT. Its translation: CAWTLTGESEAFF.

The chain uses TRBV30 and TRBJ1-5, with 7 bases matching TRBD1. This CDR3 has 15 residues. J was trimmed by 1 base and V by 3 bases; bases with no gene match: 6. The germline CDR1 and CDR2 sequences are GTSNPN and SVGIG (reference sequence). CDR3 sequence (DNA): TGTGCCTGGAGCGAGGGGGCCATGAGCAATCAGCCCCAGCATTTT. Translation gives CAWSEGAMSNQPQHF.

The chain uses TRBV13 and TRBJ2-7; 7 nucleotides align to TRBD1. Germline CDR1 reads PRHDT; CDR2 reads FYEKMQ (reference sequence). The CDR3 length is 16 residues. V lost 0 bases and J lost 3; bases outside the gene matches: 8. The CDR3 is CASSLGPGQPIYEQYF. The CDR3 coding sequence is TGTGCCAGCAGCTTAGGGCCGGGACAGCCTATCTACGAGCAGTACTTC.

The rearrangement links TRBV7-2 to TRBJ2-3, with TRBD1 identical over 10 bases. After removal of 3 bases from V and 5 bases from J, the junction contained 11 bases not matched to a gene. Per germline, CDR1 SGHTA and CDR2 FQGNSA. This CDR3 comprises 17 residues. The CDR3 region has the DNA TGTGCCAGCAGCTTCCCTCGGGACAGGGGTATCGGAGATACGCAGTATTTT. This codes for CASSFPRDRGIGDTQYF.

The chain carries TRBV4-3 and TRBJ2-7; D is perhaps TRBD1 or TRBD2 (6 bases each). CDR3 length: 15 residues. Trimming took off 4 bases at V and 5 bases at J, with 18 bases between the two ends. In germline, CDR1 is LGHNA, CDR2 YSLEER. CDR3 nucleotide sequence: TGCGCCAGCAGCCCACTGAGGGGGGTAGCGAACGAGCAGTACTTC. It yields the protein CASSPLRGVANEQYF.

As regards this clone: This same CDR3 is encoded by further DNA sequences in the sample. The chain couples TRBV6-5 to TRBJ1-1; D remains unclear. This CDR3 spans 12 amino acids. Trimming cost V 0 bases and J 7 bases, with 6 bases left between them. Germline V gene lookup returns CDR1 MNHEY and CDR2 SVGAGI. The CDR3 loop reads CASSYSGGEAFF. In DNA, the CDR3 is TGTGCCAGCAGTTACTCGGGAGGTGAAGCTTTCTTT.

A word on this clone: The sample contains more than one DNA sequence encoding this CDR3. The chain has TRBV6-5 and TRBJ2-3; D is undetermined. Germline CDR1 and CDR2: MNHEY and SVGAGI. Trimming took off 4 bases at V and 1 base at J, with 6 bases between the two ends. CDR3 length: 13 residues. CDR3 nucleotides: TGTGCCAGCAGTTTATCGGGCACAGATACGCAGTATTTT. It yields the protein CASSLSGTDTQYF.